Listed below are T cell receptor beta chains from one sample, sequenced in a study of Ad26.COV2.S vaccination and SARS-CoV-2 variants. Method: immunoSEQ multiplex PCR; TCRdb's copy keeps in-frame clones and lacks some. Here the sample spans 430,000 or so clones, about 88% being singletons. The material sequenced was peripheral blood, taken in a trial of Ad26.COV2.S vaccine versus placebo. These receptor sequences come from a person aged 18-65 years who received the Ad26.COV2.S COVID-19 vaccine or a placebo. Each CDR3 is given with its conserved first and last residue. A D gene is named only where the DNA matches it firmly. Rows give clone size only sometimes, using once, few, many, or a class for an expanded clone.

12 TRBJ2-1 NA NA TRBV6-5 CASSYSGAKQFF TGTGCCAGCAGTTACTCGGGGGCCAAGCAGTTCTTC
15 TRBJ1-5 NA TRBD1 TRBV19 CASSPKTGGREPQHF TGTGCCAGTAGTCCCAAGACAGGGGGTCGGGAGCCCCAGCATTTT
14 TRBJ2-3 NA NA TRBV19 CASRSGPITDTQYF TGTGCCAGTAGGTCCGGGCCAATCACAGATACGCAGTATTTT
16 TRBJ1-1 NA NA TRBV6-5 CASSYSRSGLNTEAFF TGTGCCAGCAGTTACTCGAGGTCAGGGTTAAACACTGAAGCTTTCTTT
14 TRBJ2-7 NA NA TRBV4-1 CASSQDRRLHEQYF TGCGCCAGCAGCCAAGATCGGAGACTCCACGAGCAGTACTTC
14 TRBJ1-2 NA NA TRBV12-5 CASGLPPIIGGYTF TGTGCTAGTGGTTTGCCCCCTATTATCGGTGGCTACACCTTC
14 TRBJ2-1 once NA TRBV5-1 CASSLARDYNEQFF TGCGCCAGCAGCTTGGCCAGGGACTACAATGAGCAGTTCTTC
16 TRBJ2-5 NA TRBD2 TRBV5-3 CARSHAGGQHQETQYF TGTGCCAGAAGCCATGCGGGGGGCCAACACCAAGAGACCCAGTACTTC
16 TRBJ2-3 once TRBD1 TRBV6-2/TRBV6-3 CASSYIWGQDTDTQYF TGTGCCAGCAGTTACATCTGGGGACAGGACACAGATACGCAGTATTTT
17 TRBJ2-3 NA NA TRBV4-2 CASSQEGGGGPTDTQYF TGTGCCAGCAGCCAAGAAGGCGGGGGCGGGCCCACAGATACGCAGTATTTT
14 TRBJ2-7 NA TRBD1 TRBV28 CASTFQGDNYEQYF TGTGCCAGCACCTTCCAGGGGGATAATTACGAGCAGTACTTC
13 TRBJ1-1 once NA TRBV30 CAWRGRMNTEAFF TGTGCCTGGAGAGGACGGATGAACACTGAAGCTTTCTTT
16 TRBJ2-6 NA TRBD1 TRBV28 CASSSYRGHGANVLTF TGTGCCAGCAGTTCATACAGGGGGCACGGGGCCAACGTCCTGACTTTC
14 TRBJ1-2 NA NA TRBV28 CASSLGPRDYGYTF TGTGCCAGCAGTTTAGGTCCCCGCGACTATGGCTACACCTTC
15 TRBJ2-1 NA NA TRBV9 CASSPKVSSYNEQFF TGTGCCAGCAGCCCGAAAGTGAGCTCCTACAATGAGCAGTTCTTC
14 TRBJ2-3 few NA TRBV9 CASSVAGEHRTQYF TGTGCCAGCAGCGTAGCGGGGGAGCACAGAACGCAGTATTTT
17 TRBJ1-2 NA TRBD1 TRBV7-9 CASSRTRPGQGSNGYTF TGTGCCAGCAGCCGTACCCGCCCGGGACAGGGGTCTAATGGCTACACCTTC
17 TRBJ2-4 NA NA TRBV23-1 CASSQSVTLRTKNIQYF TGCGCCAGCAGTCAATCGGTCACACTACGGACCAAAAACATTCAGTACTTC
19 TRBJ2-1 NA TRBD2 TRBV7-3 CASSPQTGSSGTSGNEQFF TGTGCCAGCAGCCCCCAGACAGGGTCCTCCGGGACTAGCGGCAATGAGCAGTTCTTC
15 TRBJ1-1 NA NA TRBV2 CASSEAYGYGTEAFF TGTGCCAGCAGTGAAGCATACGGGTACGGCACTGAAGCTTTCTTT
15 TRBJ2-1 NA NA TRBV6-2/TRBV6-3 CASSYWVSGGNEQFF TGTGCCAGCAGTTACTGGGTGAGCGGAGGGAATGAGCAGTTCTTC
17 TRBJ2-2 NA NA TRBV18 CASSPTLRYIGTGELFF TGTGCCAGCTCACCAACATTGAGGTACATCGGCACCGGGGAGCTGTTTTTT
15 TRBJ1-2 NA NA TRBV28 CASSVTGHANYGYTF TGTGCCAGCAGTGTAACGGGACACGCCAACTATGGCTACACCTTC
16 TRBJ1-2 NA TRBD1 TRBV28 CASSSSGTGSYYGYTF TGTGCCAGCAGTTCTTCCGGGACAGGGAGTTACTATGGCTACACCTTC
15 TRBJ1-5 NA TRBD1 TRBV19 CASSQQGYSNQPQHF TGTGCCAGTAGTCAACAGGGGTATAGCAATCAGCCCCAGCATTTT
14 TRBJ2-1 NA NA TRBV5-1 CASSLDGLYNEQFF TGCGCCAGCAGCTTGGACGGGTTATACAATGAGCAGTTCTTC
13 TRBJ2-7 NA NA TRBV12-3/TRBV12-4 CASSPRQSYEQYF TGTGCCAGCAGTCCCCGACAGTCCTACGAGCAGTACTTC
14 TRBJ1-2 NA NA TRBV11-2 CASSILQGPYGYTF TGTGCCAGCAGCATCTTACAGGGTCCCTATGGCTACACCTTC
12 TRBJ2-3 NA NA TRBV4-1 CASSLGHNTQYF TGCGCCAGCAGCCTGGGACATAATACGCAGTATTTT
15 TRBJ1-1 NA NA TRBV4-2 CASSQDDWQNTEAFF TGTGCCAGCAGCCAAGACGACTGGCAGAACACTGAAGCTTTCTTT
14 TRBJ2-1 NA NA TRBV5-1 CASSLVNSPDEQFF TGCGCCAGCAGCTTGGTTAACTCCCCGGATGAGCAGTTCTTC
12 TRBJ2-2 NA TRBD2 TRBV6-5 CATSGRVGELFF TGTGCCACTAGCGGGAGGGTCGGGGAGCTGTTTTTT
14 TRBJ1-1 NA NA TRBV6-5 CASSLKGADTEAFF TGTGCCAGCAGTCTAAAAGGGGCTGACACTGAAGCTTTCTTT
13 TRBJ2-5 NA TRBD2 TRBV19 CASTTGTSSRPHF TGTGCCAGTACCACCGGGACTAGCAGCCGCCCGCACTTC
13 TRBJ1-5 NA NA TRBV7-6 CASSFQENQPQHF TGTGCCAGCAGCTTCCAAGAGAATCAGCCCCAGCATTTT
14 TRBJ2-5 NA TRBD2 TRBV5-1 CATRTSGDQETQYF TGCGCCACCCGGACTAGCGGGGATCAAGAGACCCAGTACTTC
15 TRBJ1-2 NA TRBD1 TRBV30 CAWSEDQTGSYGYTF TGTGCCTGGAGTGAGGACCAGACAGGGAGCTATGGCTACACCTTC
14 TRBJ1-5 few TRBD1 TRBV10-3 CALGTGDNNQPQHF TGTGCCCTCGGGACAGGCGACAACAATCAGCCCCAGCATTTT
19 TRBJ2-6 NA NA TRBV7-9 CASSTPRSGVGSGANVLTF TGTGCCAGCAGCACCCCCAGGTCAGGGGTGGGCTCTGGGGCCAACGTCCTGACTTTC
16 TRBJ1-1 NA TRBD1 TRBV6-2/TRBV6-3 CASSLLGTGMNTEAFF TGTGCCAGCAGTCTTCTCGGGACAGGCATGAACACTGAAGCTTTCTTT
12 TRBJ2-1 NA TRBD2 TRBV12-3/TRBV12-4 CASRLSGVEQFF TGTGCCAGCAGACTTAGCGGGGTGGAGCAGTTCTTC
16 TRBJ2-7 NA NA TRBV6-5 CASSYRPEGGSYEQYF TGTGCCAGCAGTTACCGCCCCGAGGGGGGCTCCTACGAGCAGTACTTC
15 TRBJ2-1 NA NA TRBV5-6 CASSLTRAALDEQFF TGTGCCAGCAGTCTTACCCGGGCCGCACTCGATGAGCAGTTCTTC
16 TRBJ1-2 NA TRBD1 TRBV5-1 CASSLGTGEIIYGYTF TGCGCCAGCAGCTTGGGAACAGGGGAAATCATCTATGGCTACACCTTC
14 TRBJ2-7 NA NA TRBV7-2 CASSFRDGIYEQYF TGTGCCAGCAGCTTCCGGGACGGAATCTACGAGCAGTACTTC
14 TRBJ1-1 NA TRBD1 TRBV11-3 CASSPRQGSTEAFF TGTGCCAGCAGCCCTCGACAGGGTAGCACTGAAGCTTTCTTT